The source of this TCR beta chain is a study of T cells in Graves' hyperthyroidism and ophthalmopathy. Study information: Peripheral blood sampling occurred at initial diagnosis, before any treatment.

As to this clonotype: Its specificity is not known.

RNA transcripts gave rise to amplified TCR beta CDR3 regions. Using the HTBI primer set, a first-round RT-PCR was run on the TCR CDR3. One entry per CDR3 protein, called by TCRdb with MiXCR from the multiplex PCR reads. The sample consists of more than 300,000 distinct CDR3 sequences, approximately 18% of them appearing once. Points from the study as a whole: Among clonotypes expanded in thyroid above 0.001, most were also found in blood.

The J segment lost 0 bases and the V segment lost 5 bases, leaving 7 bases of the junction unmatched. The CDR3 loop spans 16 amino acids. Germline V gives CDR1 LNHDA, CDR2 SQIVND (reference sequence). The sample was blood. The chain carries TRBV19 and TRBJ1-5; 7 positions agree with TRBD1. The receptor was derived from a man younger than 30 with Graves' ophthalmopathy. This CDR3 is CASSWDSQYSNQPQHF. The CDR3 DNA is TGTGCCAGTAGTTGGGACAGCCAATATAGCAATCAGCCCCAGCATTTT.